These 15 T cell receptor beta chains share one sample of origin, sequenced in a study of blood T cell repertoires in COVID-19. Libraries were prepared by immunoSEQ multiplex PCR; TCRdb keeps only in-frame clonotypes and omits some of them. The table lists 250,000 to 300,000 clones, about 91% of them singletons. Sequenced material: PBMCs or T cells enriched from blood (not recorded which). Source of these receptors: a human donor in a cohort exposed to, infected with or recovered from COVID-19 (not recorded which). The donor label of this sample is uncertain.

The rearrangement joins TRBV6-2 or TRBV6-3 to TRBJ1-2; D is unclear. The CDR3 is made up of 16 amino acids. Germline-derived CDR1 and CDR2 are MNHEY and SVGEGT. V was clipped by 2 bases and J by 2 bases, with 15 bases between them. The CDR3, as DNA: TGTGCCAGCAGTTACGGGCACCACAATAGGAACTATGGCTACACCTTC. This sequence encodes CASSYGHHNRNYGYTF.

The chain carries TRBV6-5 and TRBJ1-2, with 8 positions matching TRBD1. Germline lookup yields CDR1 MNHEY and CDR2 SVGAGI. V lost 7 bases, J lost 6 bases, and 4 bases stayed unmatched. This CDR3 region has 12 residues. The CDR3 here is CASKIQGDGYTF. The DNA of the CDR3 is TGTGCCAGCAAGATACAGGGGGATGGCTACACCTTC.

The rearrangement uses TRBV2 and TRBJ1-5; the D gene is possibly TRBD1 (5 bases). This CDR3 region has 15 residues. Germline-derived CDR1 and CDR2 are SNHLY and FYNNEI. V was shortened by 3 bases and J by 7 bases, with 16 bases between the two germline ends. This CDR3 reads CASSDWGVSGQPQHF. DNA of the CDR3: TGTGCCAGCAGTGATTGGGGGGTATCTGGCCAGCCCCAGCATTTT. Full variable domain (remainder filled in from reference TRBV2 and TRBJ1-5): EPEVTQTPSHQVTQMGQEVILRCVPISNHLYFYWYRQILGQKVEFLVSFYNNEISEKSEIFDDQFSVERPDGSNFTLKIRSTKLEDSAMYFCASSDWGVSGQPQHFGDGTRLSIL.

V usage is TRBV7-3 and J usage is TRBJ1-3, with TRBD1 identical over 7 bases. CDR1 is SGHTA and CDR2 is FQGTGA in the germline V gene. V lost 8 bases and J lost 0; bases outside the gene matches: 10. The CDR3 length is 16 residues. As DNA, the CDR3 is TGTGCCAGCGGGCCCGGGACAGTAAGCTCTGGAAACACCATATATTTT. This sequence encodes CASGPGTVSSGNTIYF.

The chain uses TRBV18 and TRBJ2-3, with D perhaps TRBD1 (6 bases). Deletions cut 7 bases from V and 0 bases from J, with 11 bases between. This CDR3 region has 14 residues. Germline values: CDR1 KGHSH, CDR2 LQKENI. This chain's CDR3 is CASYSGASTDTQYF. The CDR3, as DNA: TGTGCCAGCTACTCAGGGGCCAGCACAGATACGCAGTATTTT.

For the CDR3, the DNA is TGTGCCACCAGCTTGACAGGGGATCAGCCCCAGCATTTT. This translates into CATSLTGDQPQHF. The rearrangement links TRBV24-1 to TRBJ1-5; TRBD1 aligns across 8 bases. After removal of 7 bases from V and 5 bases from J, the junction contained 3 bases not matched to a gene. The germline gives CDR1 KGHDR, CDR2 SFDVKD. The length of the CDR3 is 13 residues.

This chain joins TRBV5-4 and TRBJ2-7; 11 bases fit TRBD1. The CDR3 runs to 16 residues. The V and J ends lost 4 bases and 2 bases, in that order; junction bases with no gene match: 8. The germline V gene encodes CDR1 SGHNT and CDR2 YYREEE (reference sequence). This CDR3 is CASSAIPGQGAYEQYF. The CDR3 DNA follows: TGTGCCAGCAGCGCAATCCCGGGACAGGGGGCCTACGAGCAGTACTTC.

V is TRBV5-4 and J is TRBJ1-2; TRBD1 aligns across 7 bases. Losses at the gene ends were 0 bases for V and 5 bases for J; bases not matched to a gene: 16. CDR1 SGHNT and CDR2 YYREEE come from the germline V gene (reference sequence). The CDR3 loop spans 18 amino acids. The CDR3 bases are TGTGCCAGCAGCTTGGTTCGGGACAGTCGATCGTCGGGTTATGGCTACACCTTC. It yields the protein CASSLVRDSRSSGYGYTF.

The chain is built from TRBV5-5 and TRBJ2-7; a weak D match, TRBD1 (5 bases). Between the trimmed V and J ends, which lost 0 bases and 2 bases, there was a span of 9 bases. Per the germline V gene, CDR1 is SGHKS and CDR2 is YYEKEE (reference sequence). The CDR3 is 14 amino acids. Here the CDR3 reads CASSLVRQTYEQYF. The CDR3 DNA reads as TGTGCCAGCAGCTTGGTTCGACAGACCTACGAGCAGTACTTC.

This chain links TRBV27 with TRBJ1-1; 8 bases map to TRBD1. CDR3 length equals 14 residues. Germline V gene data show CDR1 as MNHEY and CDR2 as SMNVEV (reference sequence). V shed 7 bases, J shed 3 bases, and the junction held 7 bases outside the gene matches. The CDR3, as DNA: TGTGCCAGCAAAGGGGCAGGGGGCTACACTGAAGCTTTCTTT. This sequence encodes CASKGAGGYTEAFF.

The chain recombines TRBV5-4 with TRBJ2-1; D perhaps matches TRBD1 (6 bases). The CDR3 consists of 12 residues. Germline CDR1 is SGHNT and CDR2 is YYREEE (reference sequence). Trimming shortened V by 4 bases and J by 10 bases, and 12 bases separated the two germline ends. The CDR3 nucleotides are TGTGCCAGCAGCGGCCAGGGGAAGGAGCAGTTCTTC. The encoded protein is CASSGQGKEQFF.

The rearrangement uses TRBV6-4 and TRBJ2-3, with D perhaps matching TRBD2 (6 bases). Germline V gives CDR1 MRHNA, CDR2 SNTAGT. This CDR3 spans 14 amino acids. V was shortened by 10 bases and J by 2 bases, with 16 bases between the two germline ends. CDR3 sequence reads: CATSASEFTDTQYF. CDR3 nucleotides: TGTGCCACCTCAGCTAGCGAGTTCACAGATACGCAGTATTTT.

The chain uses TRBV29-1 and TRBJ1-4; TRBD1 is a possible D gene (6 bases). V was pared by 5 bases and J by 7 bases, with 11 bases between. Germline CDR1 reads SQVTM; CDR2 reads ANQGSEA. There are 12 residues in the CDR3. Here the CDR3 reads CSVQGHSEKLFF. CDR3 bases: TGCAGCGTTCAGGGACACTCTGAAAAACTGTTTTTT.

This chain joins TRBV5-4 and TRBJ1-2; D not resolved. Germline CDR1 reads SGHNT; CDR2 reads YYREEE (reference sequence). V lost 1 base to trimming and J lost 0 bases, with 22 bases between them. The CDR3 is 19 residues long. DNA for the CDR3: TGTGCCAGCAGCTTGAGTCTAGGTCCCACTCCTATATCTAACTATGGCTACACCTTC. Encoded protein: CASSLSLGPTPISNYGYTF. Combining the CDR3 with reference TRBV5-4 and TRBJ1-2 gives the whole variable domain ETGVTQSPTHLIKTRGQQVTLRCSSQSGHNTVSWYQQALGQGPQFIFQYYREEENGRGNFPPRFSGLQFPNYSSELNVNALELDDSALYLCASSLSLGPTPISNYGYTFGSGTRLTVV.

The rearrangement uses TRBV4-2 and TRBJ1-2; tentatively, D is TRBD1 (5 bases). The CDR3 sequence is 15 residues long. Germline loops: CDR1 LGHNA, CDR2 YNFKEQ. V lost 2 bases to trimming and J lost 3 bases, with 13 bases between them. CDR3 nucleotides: TGTGCCAGCAGCCAATTTTTAGGGGTGCACTATGGCTACACCTTC. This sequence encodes CASSQFLGVHYGYTF.